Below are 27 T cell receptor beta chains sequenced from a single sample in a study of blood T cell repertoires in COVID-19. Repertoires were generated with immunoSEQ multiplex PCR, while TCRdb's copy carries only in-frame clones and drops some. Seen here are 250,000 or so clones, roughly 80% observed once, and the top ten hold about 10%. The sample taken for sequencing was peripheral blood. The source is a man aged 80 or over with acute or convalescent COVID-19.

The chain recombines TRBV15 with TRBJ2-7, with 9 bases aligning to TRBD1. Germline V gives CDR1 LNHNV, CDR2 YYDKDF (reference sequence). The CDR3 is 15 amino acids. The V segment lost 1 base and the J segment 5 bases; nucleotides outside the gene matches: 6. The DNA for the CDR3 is TGTGCCACCAGCAGAGGCCCGAGGACAGGGGACGAGCAGTACTTC. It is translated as CATSRGPRTGDEQYF. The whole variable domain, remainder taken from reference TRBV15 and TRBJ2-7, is DAMVIQNPRYQVTQFGKPVTLSCSQTLNHNVMYWYQQKSSQAPKLLFHYYDKDFNNEADTPDNFQSRRPNTSFCFLDIRSPGLGDTAMYLCATSRGPRTGDEQYFGPGTRLTVT.

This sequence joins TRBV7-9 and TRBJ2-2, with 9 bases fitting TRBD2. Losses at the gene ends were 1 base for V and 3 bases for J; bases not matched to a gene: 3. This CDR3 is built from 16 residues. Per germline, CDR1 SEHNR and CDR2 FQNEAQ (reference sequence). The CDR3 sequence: CASSLGGGADTGELFF. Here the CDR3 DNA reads TGTGCCAGCAGCTTAGGCGGGGGGGCCGACACCGGGGAGCTGTTTTTT.

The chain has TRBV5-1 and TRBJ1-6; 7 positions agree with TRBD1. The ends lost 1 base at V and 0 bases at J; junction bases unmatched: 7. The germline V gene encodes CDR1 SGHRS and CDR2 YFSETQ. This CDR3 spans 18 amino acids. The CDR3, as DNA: TGCGCCAGCAGCTTGAGCTGGACAGGTGGCTCCTATAATTCACCCCTCCACTTT. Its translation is CASSLSWTGGSYNSPLHF.

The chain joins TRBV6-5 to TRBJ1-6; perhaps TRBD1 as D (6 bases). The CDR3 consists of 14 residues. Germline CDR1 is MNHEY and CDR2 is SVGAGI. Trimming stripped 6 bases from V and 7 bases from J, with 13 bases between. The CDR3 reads CASRGSGENSPLHF. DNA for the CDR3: TGTGCCAGCAGGGGATCAGGGGAGAATTCACCCCTCCACTTT.

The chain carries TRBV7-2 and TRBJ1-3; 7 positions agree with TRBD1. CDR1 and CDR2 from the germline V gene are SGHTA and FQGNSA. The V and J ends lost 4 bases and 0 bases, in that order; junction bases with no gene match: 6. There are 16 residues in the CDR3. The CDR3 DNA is TGTGCCAGCAGCTGGCCTGGGACAGCCTCTGGAAACACCATATATTTT. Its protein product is CASSWPGTASGNTIYF.

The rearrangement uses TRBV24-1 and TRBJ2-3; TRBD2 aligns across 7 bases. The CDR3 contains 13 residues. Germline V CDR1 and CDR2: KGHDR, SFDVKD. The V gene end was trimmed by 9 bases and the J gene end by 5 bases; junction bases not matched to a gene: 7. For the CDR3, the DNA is TGTGCCACCGGGACTATGGGTTTAGATACGCAGTATTTT. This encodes CATGTMGLDTQYF.

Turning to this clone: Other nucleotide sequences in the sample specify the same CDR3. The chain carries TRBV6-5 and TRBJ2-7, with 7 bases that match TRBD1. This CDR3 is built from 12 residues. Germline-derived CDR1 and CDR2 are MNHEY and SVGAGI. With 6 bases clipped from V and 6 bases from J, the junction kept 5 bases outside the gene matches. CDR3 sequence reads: CASRDRVGEQYF. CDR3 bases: TGTGCCAGCAGAGACAGGGTTGGCGAGCAGTACTTC.

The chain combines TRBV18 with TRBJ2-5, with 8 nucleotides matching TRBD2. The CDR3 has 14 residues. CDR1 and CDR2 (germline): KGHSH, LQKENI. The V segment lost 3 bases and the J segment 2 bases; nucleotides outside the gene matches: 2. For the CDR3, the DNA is TGTGCCAGCTCACCCCGGGGGGGGCAAGAGACCCAGTACTTC. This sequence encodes CASSPRGGQETQYF.

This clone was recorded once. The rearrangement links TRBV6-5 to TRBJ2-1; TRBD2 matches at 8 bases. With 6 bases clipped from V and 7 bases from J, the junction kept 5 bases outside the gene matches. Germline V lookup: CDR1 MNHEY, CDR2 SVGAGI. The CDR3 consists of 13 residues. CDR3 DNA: TGTGCCAGCAGGGGCCGGGGGGGAAATGAGCAGTTCTTC. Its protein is CASRGRGGNEQFF.

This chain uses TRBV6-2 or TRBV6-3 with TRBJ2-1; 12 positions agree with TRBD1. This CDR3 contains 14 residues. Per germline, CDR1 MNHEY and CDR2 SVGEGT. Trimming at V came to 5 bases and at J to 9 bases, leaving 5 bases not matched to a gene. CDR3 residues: CASSRDRGRIEQFF. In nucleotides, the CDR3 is TGTGCCAGCAGTCGGGACAGGGGGCGGATTGAGCAGTTCTTC.

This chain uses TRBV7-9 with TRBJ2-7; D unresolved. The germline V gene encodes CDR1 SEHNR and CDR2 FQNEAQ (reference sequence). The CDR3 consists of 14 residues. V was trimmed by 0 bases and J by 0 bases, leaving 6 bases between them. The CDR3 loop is CASSLAVSSYEQYF. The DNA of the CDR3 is TGTGCCAGCAGCTTAGCCGTTAGCTCCTACGAGCAGTACTTC.

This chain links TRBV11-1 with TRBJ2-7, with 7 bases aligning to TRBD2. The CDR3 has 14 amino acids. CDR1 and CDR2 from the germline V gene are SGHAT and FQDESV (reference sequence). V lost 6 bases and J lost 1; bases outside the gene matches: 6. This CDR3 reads CASSWGGTSYEQYF. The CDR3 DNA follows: TGTGCCAGCAGTTGGGGAGGGACGTCCTACGAGCAGTACTTC.

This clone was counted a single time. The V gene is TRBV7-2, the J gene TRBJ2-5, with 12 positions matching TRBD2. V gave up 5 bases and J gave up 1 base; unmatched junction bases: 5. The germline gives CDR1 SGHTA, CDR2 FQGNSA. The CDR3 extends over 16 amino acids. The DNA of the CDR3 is TGTGCCAGCAGCCCCACTAGCGGGAGGCTCCAAGAGACCCAGTACTTC. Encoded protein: CASSPTSGRLQETQYF.

CDR3: CASSHGGTGNEKLFF. In DNA form, the CDR3 reads TGTGCCAGCAGTCACGGGGGGACCGGAAATGAAAAACTGTTTTTT. V and J are TRBV25-1 and TRBJ1-4; tentative D call: TRBD1 (5 bases). Trimming left V 5 bases short and J 5 bases short, with 15 bases between. Germline assignment: CDR1 MGHDK and CDR2 SYGVNS. This CDR3 spans 15 amino acids.

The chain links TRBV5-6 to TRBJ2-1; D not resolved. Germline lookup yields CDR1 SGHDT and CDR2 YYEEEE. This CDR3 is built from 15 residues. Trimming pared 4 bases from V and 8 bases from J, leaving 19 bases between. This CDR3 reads CASSPRSWSKDEQFF. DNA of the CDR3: TGTGCCAGCAGCCCCAGGTCGTGGTCGAAGGATGAGCAGTTCTTC.

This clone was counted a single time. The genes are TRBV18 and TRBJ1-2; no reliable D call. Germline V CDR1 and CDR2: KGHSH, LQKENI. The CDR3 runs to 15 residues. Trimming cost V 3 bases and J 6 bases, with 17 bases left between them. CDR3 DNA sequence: TGTGCCAGCTCACCGACCTTAGCGGAACTAAATGGCTACACCTTC. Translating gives CASSPTLAELNGYTF.

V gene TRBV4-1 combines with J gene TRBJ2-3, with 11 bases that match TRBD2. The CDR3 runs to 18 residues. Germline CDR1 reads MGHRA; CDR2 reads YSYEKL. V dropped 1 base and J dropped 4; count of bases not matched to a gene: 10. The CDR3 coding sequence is TGCGCCAGCAGCCAAGGTATAGCGGGGGGGCTGAGTGCAGATACGCAGTATTTT. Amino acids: CASSQGIAGGLSADTQYF.

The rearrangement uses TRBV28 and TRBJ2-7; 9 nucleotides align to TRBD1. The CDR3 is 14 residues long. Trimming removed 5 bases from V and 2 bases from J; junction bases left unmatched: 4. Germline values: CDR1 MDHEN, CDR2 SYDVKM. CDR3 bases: TGTGCCAGCAGTGACTGGACAGGGGCCTACGAGCAGTACTTC. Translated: CASSDWTGAYEQYF.

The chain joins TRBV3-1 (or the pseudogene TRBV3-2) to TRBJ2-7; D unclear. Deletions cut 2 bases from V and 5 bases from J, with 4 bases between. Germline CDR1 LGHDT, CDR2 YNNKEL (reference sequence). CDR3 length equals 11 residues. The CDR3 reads CASSQSNEQYF. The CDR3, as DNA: TGTGCCAGCAGCCAAAGCAACGAGCAGTACTTC.

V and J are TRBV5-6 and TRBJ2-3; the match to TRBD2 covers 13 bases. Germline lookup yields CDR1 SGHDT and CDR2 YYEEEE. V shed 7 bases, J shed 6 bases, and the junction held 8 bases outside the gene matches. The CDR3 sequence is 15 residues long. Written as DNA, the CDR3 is TGTGCCAGCGCGTTTCGGACTAGCGGGAGTGATACGCAGTATTTT. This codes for CASAFRTSGSDTQYF.

The CDR3 nucleotides are TGTGCCAGCAGCGCTCGGACTAGCGGGGGTTGGAGCACCGGGGAGCTGTTTTTT. Translation gives CASSARTSGGWSTGELFF. This chain joins TRBV5-4 and TRBJ2-2; TRBD2 matches 13 bases. From germline, CDR1 is SGHNT and CDR2 YYREEE (reference sequence). The CDR3 extends over 18 amino acids. V was pared by 4 bases and J by 4 bases, with 10 bases of the junction left unmatched.

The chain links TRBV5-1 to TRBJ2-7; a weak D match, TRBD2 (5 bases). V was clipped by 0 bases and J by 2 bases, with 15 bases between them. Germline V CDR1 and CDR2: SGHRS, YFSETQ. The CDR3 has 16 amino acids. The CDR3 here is CASSLADGVTPYEQYF. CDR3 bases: TGCGCCAGCAGCTTGGCCGACGGGGTGACCCCCTACGAGCAGTACTTC. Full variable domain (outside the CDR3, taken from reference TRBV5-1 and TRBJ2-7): KAGVTQTPRYLIKTRGQQVTLSCSPISGHRSVSWYQQTPGQGLQFLFEYFSETQRNKGNFPGRFSGRQFSNSRSEMNVSTLELGDSALYLCASSLADGVTPYEQYFGPGTRLTVT.

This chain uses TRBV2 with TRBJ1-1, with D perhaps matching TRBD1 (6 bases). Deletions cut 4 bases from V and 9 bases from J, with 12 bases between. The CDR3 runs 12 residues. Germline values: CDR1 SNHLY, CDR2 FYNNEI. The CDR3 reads CASSGDIQKAFF. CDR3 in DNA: TGTGCCAGCAGTGGGGACATTCAAAAAGCTTTCTTT.

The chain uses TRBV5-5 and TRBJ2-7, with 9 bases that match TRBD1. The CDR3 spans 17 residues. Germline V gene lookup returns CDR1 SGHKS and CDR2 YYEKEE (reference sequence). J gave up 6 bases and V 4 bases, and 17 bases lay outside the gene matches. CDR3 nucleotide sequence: TGTGCCAGCAGCGCCCCGGGACAGGGAGTGAACTCTCTCGAGCAGTACTTC. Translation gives CASSAPGQGVNSLEQYF.

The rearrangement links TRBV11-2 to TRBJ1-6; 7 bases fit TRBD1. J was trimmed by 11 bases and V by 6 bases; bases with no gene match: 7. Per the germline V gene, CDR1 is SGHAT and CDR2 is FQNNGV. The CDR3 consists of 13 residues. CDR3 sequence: CASRQGITPPLHF. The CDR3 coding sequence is TGTGCCAGCAGACAGGGGATTACTCCACCCCTCCACTTT.

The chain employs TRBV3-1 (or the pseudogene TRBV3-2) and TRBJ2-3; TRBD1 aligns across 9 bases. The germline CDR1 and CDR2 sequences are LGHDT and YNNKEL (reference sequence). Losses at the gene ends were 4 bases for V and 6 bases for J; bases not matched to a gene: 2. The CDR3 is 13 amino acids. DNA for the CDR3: TGTGCCAGCAGCCGAACAGGGGGCGATACGCAGTATTTT. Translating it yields CASSRTGGDTQYF.

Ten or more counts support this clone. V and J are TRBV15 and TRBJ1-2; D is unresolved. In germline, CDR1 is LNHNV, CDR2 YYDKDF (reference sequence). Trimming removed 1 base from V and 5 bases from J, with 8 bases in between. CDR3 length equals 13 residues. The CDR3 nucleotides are TGTGCCACCAGCAGAGCGAAAGAGTATGGCTACACCTTC. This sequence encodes CATSRAKEYGYTF.